The 20 T cell receptor beta chains listed next were all sequenced from one sample in a study of blood T cells in healthy people across ages. Combining a sample-barcoded 5' primer with a J-beta primer mix, a second PCR ran for roughly 7 to 11 cycles. TCRdb re-analysed the 5' RACE reads in MiXCR, keeping a single row per CDR3 protein. The repertoire holds nearly 800,000 distinct CDR3 sequences, with 20% to 25% as singletons. These records were also assigned to another study, of T cells of mothers and their children.

The sequenced sample consisted of blood. These receptor sequences come from a boy younger than 18 in good health.

The gene calls are TRBV7-2 and TRBJ2-4, with D possibly matching TRBD1 (6 bases). With 2 bases removed from V and 1 base from J, the gap between germline ends came to 15 bases. Germline V lookup: CDR1 SGHTA, CDR2 FQGNSA. The CDR3 runs to 17 residues. Here the CDR3 reads CASSLRDIPQAKNIQYF. CDR3 nucleotide sequence: TGTGCCAGCAGCTTACGGGACATCCCTCAGGCCAAAAACATTCAGTACTTC.

The CDR3 nucleotides are TGTGCCAGCATGGGACAGGGCTTCCATGAGCAGTACTTC. Translating it yields CASMGQGFHEQYF. The chain joins TRBV27 to TRBJ2-7; 9 bases align to TRBD1. Germline loops: CDR1 MNHEY, CDR2 SMNVEV (reference sequence). The junction had 8 bases not matched to a gene; V was cut back by 7 bases and J by 7 bases. This CDR3 is 13 amino acids long.

The chain joins TRBV6-1 to TRBJ1-5; D uncertain. The V end lost 3 bases, the J end lost 4 bases, and 10 bases lay between the germline ends. The V gene's germline CDR1 is MNHNS and CDR2 SASEGT. The CDR3 runs 14 residues. The CDR3 here is CASSEAQINQPQHF. DNA of the CDR3: TGTGCCAGCAGTGAGGCTCAGATTAATCAGCCCCAGCATTTT.

The chain recombines TRBV11-2 with TRBJ2-1; TRBD2 matches at 11 bases. CDR3 length equals 17 residues. Germline loops: CDR1 SGHAT, CDR2 FQNNGV. J was trimmed by 6 bases and V by 1 base; bases with no gene match: 8. CDR3 nucleotides: TGTGCCAGCAGCTTAGCCCCTCGGCTAGCGGGGGGCAATGAGCAGTTCTTC. Translating gives CASSLAPRLAGGNEQFF.

The chain couples TRBV19 to TRBJ1-2, with TRBD1 identical over 8 bases. CDR1 is LNHDA and CDR2 is SQIVND in the germline V gene (reference sequence). The CDR3 sequence is 15 residues long. Trimming took 3 bases from V and 6 from J; bases not matched to a gene: 9. CDR3 sequence (DNA): TGTGCCAGTAGTATCCCAGGGGGCAGGGACGATGGCTACACCTTC. The encoded protein is CASSIPGGRDDGYTF.

The V gene is TRBV7-2, the J gene TRBJ2-7; D might be TRBD2 (6 bases). The CDR3 consists of 16 residues. CDR1 is SGHTA and CDR2 is FQGNSA in the germline V gene. Trimming took off 1 base at V and 1 base at J, with 14 bases between the two ends. Written as DNA, the CDR3 is TGTGCCAGCAGCTTAGGAGGGAGGCCTCCGTCCTACGAGCAGTACTTC. Translated: CASSLGGRPPSYEQYF.

A few counts support this clonotype. The rearrangement uses TRBV14 and TRBJ2-7; no clear D. Germline loops: CDR1 SGHDN, CDR2 FVKESK. The CDR3 runs 15 residues. Trimming removed 1 base from V and 0 bases from J, with 10 bases in between. CDR3 sequence reads: CASSQGSKSSYEQYF. The CDR3 nucleotides read TGTGCCAGCAGCCAAGGTAGCAAGAGCTCCTACGAGCAGTACTTC.

The rearrangement joins TRBV4-3 to TRBJ1-4; 8 bases agree with TRBD1. The CDR3 is 17 amino acids. V dropped 3 bases and J dropped 0; count of bases not matched to a gene: 6. Germline-derived CDR1 and CDR2 are LGHNA and YSLEER. CDR3 protein: CASSHRGHPPTNEKLFF. DNA for the CDR3: TGCGCCAGCAGCCACAGGGGGCACCCCCCAACTAATGAAAAACTGTTTTTT.

The V and J genes are TRBV30 and TRBJ1-3; no firm D call. CDR3 length: 16 residues. Germline CDR1 GTSNPN, CDR2 SVGIG (reference sequence). Trimming left V 3 bases short and J 0 bases short, with 15 bases between. Here the CDR3 DNA reads TGTGCCTGGAGGAGCGGCGTCATCAGCTCTGGAAACACCATATATTTT. As protein: CAWRSGVISSGNTIYF.

This clonotype appeared a few times. The chain uses TRBV19 and TRBJ2-1, with TRBD2 matching 7 bases. Germline V CDR1 and CDR2: LNHDA, SQIVND (reference sequence). Trimming removed 7 bases from V and 6 bases from J; junction bases left unmatched: 12. The CDR3 totals 15 residues. This chain's CDR3 is CASTNVGGPINEQFF. CDR3 nucleotide sequence: TGTGCCAGTACCAATGTGGGAGGGCCGATCAATGAGCAGTTCTTC. The full variable domain, with the rest looked up from reference TRBV19 and TRBJ2-1, is DGGITQSPKYLFRKEGQNVTLSCEQNLNHDAMYWYRQDPGQGLRLIYYSQIVNDFQKGDIAEGYSVSREKKESFPLTVTSAQKNPTAFYLCASTNVGGPINEQFFGPGTRLTVL.

The rearrangement joins TRBV7-2 to TRBJ2-4; no definite D call. The CDR3 is 16 residues long. Trimming took off 0 bases at V and 0 bases at J, with 9 bases between the two ends. Germline V gene lookup returns CDR1 SGHTA and CDR2 FQGNSA. CDR3 nucleotide sequence: TGTGCCAGCAGCTTAGCCGGTCTTTTAGCCAAAAACATTCAGTACTTC. It translates to CASSLAGLLAKNIQYF. The full variable domain, completed using reference TRBV7-2 and TRBJ2-4, is GAGVSQSPSNKVTEKGKDVELRCDPISGHTALYWYRQSLGQGLEFLIYFQGNSAPDKSGLPSDRFSAERTGGSVSTLTIQRTQQEDSAVYLCASSLAGLLAKNIQYFGAGTRLSVL.

This clonotype occurred a few times. The chain employs TRBV20-1 and TRBJ1-2; a weak D match, TRBD1 (5 bases). Germline V lookup: CDR1 DFQATT, CDR2 SNEGSKA (reference sequence). Between the trimmed V and J ends, which lost 5 bases and 6 bases, there was a span of 16 bases. This CDR3 is built from 13 residues. CDR3 in amino acids: CSAEGRGRDGYTF. In DNA form, the CDR3 reads TGCAGTGCTGAGGGGCGGGGGAGAGATGGCTACACCTTC.

This clonotype was detected only a few times. The CDR3 region is CASSQDSGTAAYTF. In nucleotides, the CDR3 is TGCGCCAGCAGCCAAGATTCCGGTACGGCGGCATACACCTTC. The genes are TRBV4-3 and TRBJ1-2; D gene ambiguous. The V end was cut by 0 bases, the J end by 11 bases, with 16 bases between. The germline V gene has CDR1 LGHNA and CDR2 YSLEER. The CDR3 runs 14 residues.

This sequence joins TRBV6-2 or TRBV6-3 and TRBJ2-5; TRBD2 aligns across 8 bases. The end of the DNA fits TRBJ2-1 better, so the J call may be wrong. The CDR3 is 21 residues long. The germline V gene has CDR1 MNHEY and CDR2 SVGEGT. In DNA form, the CDR3 reads TGTGCCAGCAGTTATGTTCGAGACAACACCCGACCGGGACTAGTAGTAAATGAGCAGTTCTTC. Translated, it gives CASSYVRDNTRPGLVVNEQFF.

V gene TRBV7-8 combines with J gene TRBJ1-1, with 9 bases identical to TRBD1. Per the germline V gene, CDR1 is SGHVS and CDR2 is FQNEAQ. J lost 5 bases, V lost 7 bases, and 11 bases had no gene match. CDR3 length equals 15 residues. In nucleotides, the CDR3 is TGTGCCAGCACCGAACAAGGGACAGGGATAACTGAAGCTTTCTTT. It yields the protein CASTEQGTGITEAFF.

This clonotype was seen a few times. V usage is TRBV15 and J usage is TRBJ2-4, with unresolved D. V gave up 2 bases and J gave up 0 bases, with 8 bases separating them. The V gene's germline CDR1 is LNHNV and CDR2 YYDKDF (reference sequence). The CDR3 is 15 amino acids. CDR3 amino acids: CATSRPELAKNIQYF. The CDR3 bases are TGTGCCACCAGCAGACCCGAACTAGCCAAAAACATTCAGTACTTC. Full variable domain (missing parts from reference TRBV15 and TRBJ2-4): DAMVIQNPRYQVTQFGKPVTLSCSQTLNHNVMYWYQQKSSQAPKLLFHYYDKDFNNEADTPDNFQSRRPNTSFCFLDIRSPGLGDTAMYLCATSRPELAKNIQYFGAGTRLSVL.

This clonotype was detected a few times. V gene TRBV7-9 combines with J gene TRBJ1-4; no clear D. This CDR3 is built from 15 residues. Trimming took 1 base from V and 6 from J, leaving 12 bases between them. CDR1 is SEHNR and CDR2 is FQNEAQ in the germline V gene (reference sequence). The CDR3: CASSLGLLSDEKLFF. In nucleotides, the CDR3 is TGTGCCAGCAGCTTAGGCCTACTCTCGGATGAAAAACTGTTTTTT.

J is TRBJ2-3 and V is TRBV20-1; TRBD2 matches 8 bases. Trimming took 4 bases from V and 1 from J; bases not matched to a gene: 4. This CDR3 region has 14 residues. CDR1 DFQATT and CDR2 SNEGSKA come from the germline V gene (reference sequence). The CDR3 DNA reads TGCAGTGCTATATTTAGCGGGGGCACAGATACGCAGTATTTT. Protein product: CSAIFSGGTDTQYF.

The V and J genes are TRBV7-9 and TRBJ2-1; 7 bases fit TRBD1. This CDR3 contains 16 residues. V was pared by 4 bases and J by 6 bases, with 12 bases of the junction left unmatched. CDR1 is SEHNR and CDR2 is FQNEAQ in the germline V gene (reference sequence). The CDR3 here is CASSSLTGFPGNEQFF. DNA for the CDR3: TGTGCCAGCAGCTCCCTGACAGGGTTTCCAGGCAATGAGCAGTTCTTC.

The chain employs TRBV20-1 and TRBJ2-4, with 7 bases that match TRBD2. V shed 6 bases, J shed 8 bases, and the junction held 16 bases outside the gene matches. Per germline, CDR1 DFQATT and CDR2 SNEGSKA (reference sequence). The CDR3 is 15 residues long. The CDR3 coding sequence is TGCAGTGCAATTACTAGCGAGACTAAATCGGACATTCAGTACTTC. This gives the protein CSAITSETKSDIQYF.